Listed below are T cell receptor beta chains from one sample, sequenced in a study of T cell repertoires in cytomegalovirus infection. TCRdb itself ran the reads through MiXCR, one entry per CDR3 protein. The sample has about 210,000 distinct CDR3 sequences, roughly 6.5% seen once. Sequenced sample: PBMCs. The receptors derive from a human donor in good health (CMV status not recorded). Some clones in this sample may be carry-over from other donors' samples. Each CDR3 is given with its conserved first and last residue.

v_call: TRBV5-6; j_call: TRBJ1-1; cdr3_aa: CASNDRDTEAFF
v_call: TRBV20-1; j_call: TRBJ2-7; cdr3_aa: CSARLADSSYEQYF
v_call: TRBV6-2/TRBV6-3; j_call: TRBJ2-1; cdr3_aa: CASSRTMNEQFF
v_call: TRBV2; j_call: TRBJ2-3; cdr3_aa: CASRDPWGTDTQYF
v_call: TRBV28; j_call: TRBJ2-7; cdr3_aa: CASSATVEQYF
v_call: TRBV6-2/TRBV6-3; j_call: TRBJ1-2; cdr3_aa: CASSYSSSYGYTF
v_call: TRBV27; j_call: TRBJ1-5; cdr3_aa: CASSPWGAGASNQPQHF
v_call: TRBV29-1; j_call: TRBJ2-5; cdr3_aa: CSVDRVGETQYF
v_call: TRBV7-2; j_call: TRBJ2-7; cdr3_aa: CASSRFTGEQYF
v_call: TRBV27; j_call: TRBJ1-1; cdr3_aa: CASSSILPPRQGPYTEAFF
v_call: TRBV7-2; j_call: TRBJ1-2; cdr3_aa: CASSITGANYGYTF
v_call: TRBV2; j_call: TRBJ2-3; cdr3_aa: CATSGQIDTQYF
v_call: TRBV12-3/TRBV12-4; j_call: TRBJ1-1; cdr3_aa: CASSFGPGQNTEAFF
v_call: TRBV7-9; j_call: TRBJ2-7; cdr3_aa: CASSLVGTNPYEQYF
v_call: TRBV6-2/TRBV6-3; j_call: TRBJ1-1; cdr3_aa: CASSYTAGGVFTEAFF